These 27 T cell receptor beta chains came from one sample sequenced in a study of cytomegalovirus exposure and HLA in healthy donors. The PCR ran on 60 Vbeta and 13 Jbeta primers. Repertoires were generated with immunoSEQ multiplex PCR, while TCRdb's copy carries only in-frame clones and drops some. This sample has about 79,000 clones, with 60% to 80% found just once. The sample taken for sequencing was PBMCs. Every receptor here comes from a man in his fifties or sixties in good health and CMV-seronegative.

This chain links TRBV29-1 with TRBJ1-1; 8 bases line up with TRBD1. The germline V gene encodes CDR1 SQVTM and CDR2 ANQGSEA. Unmatched junction bases numbered 5, after V lost 3 bases and J lost 2 bases. The CDR3 length is 14 residues. CDR3 amino acids: CSVENRGGNTEAFF. As DNA, the CDR3 is TGCAGCGTTGAGAACAGGGGGGGAAACACTGAAGCTTTCTTT.

The chain is built from TRBV6-5 and TRBJ2-1, with 7 bases that match TRBD2. The CDR3 has 12 residues. V trimming: 8 bases; J trimming: 6 bases; junction bases outside the gene matches: 4. Germline lookup yields CDR1 MNHEY and CDR2 SVGAGI. CDR3 coding DNA: TGTGCCAGCTCCGGGAGGAGCAATGAGCAGTTCTTC. Its protein is CASSGRSNEQFF.

The chain has TRBV7-2 and TRBJ2-3, with 10 bases aligning to TRBD1. The CDR3 has 16 amino acids. V lost 4 bases and J lost 5; bases outside the gene matches: 9. Germline CDR1 is SGHTA and CDR2 is FQGNSA. For the CDR3, the DNA is TGTGCCAGCAGCTACGGCCCCGGGACAGGGGAAGATACGCAGTATTTT. Protein sequence: CASSYGPGTGEDTQYF.

V is TRBV18 and J is TRBJ1-5; 7 bases are a match to TRBD1. Germline assignment: CDR1 KGHSH and CDR2 LQKENI. The CDR3 runs to 15 residues. Trimming took 6 bases from V and 3 from J; bases not matched to a gene: 8. This CDR3 is CASSPGQQDNQPQHF. CDR3 in DNA: TGTGCCAGCTCCCCGGGACAGCAGGACAATCAGCCCCAGCATTTT.

This chain connects TRBV6-1 to TRBJ2-5, with TRBD2 identical over 8 bases. Germline CDR1 and CDR2: MNHNS and SASEGT. The CDR3 extends over 16 amino acids. V shed 4 bases and J 2 bases; nucleotides not matched to a gene: 9. The CDR3 DNA reads TGTGCCAGCAGTGCATACCCGGGAGGGAGGCAAGAGACCCAGTACTTC. It codes for CASSAYPGGRQETQYF.

V is TRBV15 and J is TRBJ2-5; D perhaps matches TRBD2 (5 bases). Trimming took 0 bases from V and 2 from J, leaving 7 bases between them. Germline CDR1 is LNHNV and CDR2 is YYDKDF (reference sequence). The CDR3 length is 14 residues. As DNA, the CDR3 is TGTGCCACCAGCAGAGATCGCGGGCAAGAGACCCAGTACTTC. Its translation is CATSRDRGQETQYF.

The rearrangement uses TRBV7-9 and TRBJ2-7; D possibly corresponds to TRBD1 (6 bases). The CDR3 consists of 13 residues. Germline V gene lookup returns CDR1 SEHNR and CDR2 FQNEAQ (reference sequence). Trimming shortened V by 5 bases and J by 5 bases, and 13 bases separated the two germline ends. This chain's CDR3 is CASSLLQGDEQYF. In DNA, the CDR3 is TGTGCCAGCAGCCTATTACAGGGCGACGAGCAGTACTTC. The full variable domain, rest sourced from reference TRBV7-9 and TRBJ2-7, is DTGVSQNPRHKITKRGQNVTFRCDPISEHNRLYWYRQTLGQGPEFLTYFQNEAQLEKSRLLSDRFSAERPKGSFSTLEIQRTEQGDSAMYLCASSLLQGDEQYFGPGTRLTVT.

The chain joins TRBV19 to TRBJ2-1, with D possibly matching TRBD1 (6 bases). The CDR3 spans 15 residues. With 6 bases removed from V and 2 bases from J, the gap between germline ends came to 14 bases. The V gene's germline CDR1 is LNHDA and CDR2 SQIVND (reference sequence). The CDR3 sequence: CASSPTGFTYNEQFF. The CDR3 DNA follows: TGTGCCAGTAGCCCCACAGGGTTTACCTACAATGAGCAGTTCTTC.

The gene calls are TRBV7-2 and TRBJ2-1; 14 positions match TRBD2. CDR1 SGHTA and CDR2 FQGNSA come from the germline V gene. This CDR3 is built from 15 residues. The J segment lost 9 bases and the V segment lost 1 base, leaving 2 bases of the junction unmatched. CDR3 sequence: CASSLGLAGGGEQFF. The DNA for the CDR3 is TGTGCCAGCAGCTTAGGACTAGCGGGGGGGGGTGAGCAGTTCTTC.

This clone was observed a handful of times. A read error may account for a junction end that differs from germline. The gene calls are TRBV7-2 and TRBJ1-2; 9 nucleotides align to TRBD1. Germline values: CDR1 SGHTA, CDR2 FQGNSA. The CDR3 covers 15 residues. This CDR3 reads CASSPSGQGSYGYPF. As DNA, the CDR3 is TGTGCCAGCAGCCCTTCGGGACAGGGATCCTATGGCTACCCCTTC.

This clone was recorded only once. The V gene is TRBV5-1, the J gene TRBJ1-2; the D gene is possibly TRBD1 (6 bases). Germline V CDR1 and CDR2: SGHRS, YFSETQ. V dropped 2 bases and J dropped 4 bases, with 12 bases sitting between them. This CDR3 is built from 14 residues. The CDR3, as DNA: TGCGCCAGCAGCTTAGAAGGACAGCTCTATGGCTACACCTTC. This sequence encodes CASSLEGQLYGYTF.

The chain combines TRBV28 with TRBJ2-1; 9 bases align to TRBD2. The CDR3 loop spans 15 amino acids. CDR1 and CDR2 (germline): MDHEN, SYDVKM. Losses at the gene ends were 2 bases for V and 6 bases for J; bases not matched to a gene: 5. The CDR3 nucleotides read TGTGCCAGCAGTTTAGCGGGGGGGGCCGTCAATGAGCAGTTCTTC. It encodes CASSLAGGAVNEQFF.

The rearrangement uses TRBV21-1 and TRBJ2-7; TRBD1, the table's D call, lacks a check against the DNA. TRBV21-1 has pseudogene status. CDR3 length equals 14 residues. CDR3 sequence reads: CASSKGPQGYEQYF. CDR3 bases: TGTGCCAGCAGCAAAGGGCCGCAGGGCTACGAGCAGTACTTC.

CDR3 nucleotide sequence: TGTGCCAGCAGCTTAGCTCCAACAGATCAGCCCCAGCATTTT. This encodes CASSLAPTDQPQHF. The rearrangement links TRBV7-6 to TRBJ1-5; no definite D call. Germline CDR1 is SGHVS and CDR2 is FNYEAQ. CDR3 length: 14 amino acids. V was shortened by 0 bases and J by 5 bases, with 8 bases between the two germline ends. The full variable domain, completed using reference TRBV7-6 and TRBJ1-5, is GAGVSQSPRYKVTKRGQDVALRCDPISGHVSLYWYRQALGQGPEFLTYFNYEAQQDKSGLPNDRFSAERPEGSISTLTIQRTEQRDSAMYRCASSLAPTDQPQHFGDGTRLSIL.

This chain links TRBV28 with TRBJ2-2, with TRBD2 as a possible D gene (5 bases). There are 13 residues in the CDR3. Germline assignment: CDR1 MDHEN and CDR2 SYDVKM. V shed 10 bases and J shed 6 bases, with 15 bases lying between them. The CDR3 reads CATNPAGAGELFF. The CDR3 nucleotides are TGTGCCACCAACCCGGCGGGTGCCGGGGAGCTGTTTTTT.

This clone appeared a few times. V is TRBV4-1 and J is TRBJ2-2; TRBD2 is a possible D gene (6 bases). CDR1 is MGHRA and CDR2 is YSYEKL in the germline V gene. V gave up 5 bases and J gave up 1 base, with 14 bases separating them. This CDR3 spans 16 amino acids. CDR3 DNA sequence: TGCGCCAGCAGCAAAACCCGGGAGCAGAACACCGGGGAGCTGTTTTTT. Protein product: CASSKTREQNTGELFF.

The rearrangement links TRBV7-9 to TRBJ2-3; 8 nucleotides match TRBD2. Germline V gene lookup returns CDR1 SEHNR and CDR2 FQNEAQ (reference sequence). V shed 5 bases and J 5 bases; nucleotides not matched to a gene: 9. This CDR3 spans 15 amino acids. CDR3 region: CASSTIAGRIDTQYF. The CDR3 DNA is TGTGCCAGCAGCACCATAGCGGGGCGGATAGATACGCAGTATTTT.

The genes are TRBV5-1 and TRBJ2-3; D uncertain. Trimming left V 4 bases short and J 5 bases short, with 11 bases between. The CDR3 totals 13 residues. Germline lookup yields CDR1 SGHRS and CDR2 YFSETQ. In DNA form, the CDR3 reads TGCGCCAGCAGCATGGTACCGGGAGATACGCAGTATTTT. Protein product: CASSMVPGDTQYF.

V is TRBV19 and J is TRBJ2-5, with 9 nucleotides matching TRBD2. The germline V gene encodes CDR1 LNHDA and CDR2 SQIVND (reference sequence). This CDR3 has 16 amino acids. The V segment lost 3 bases and the J segment 5 bases; nucleotides outside the gene matches: 10. DNA for the CDR3: TGTGCCAGTAGTATGACTAGCGGCCTACCCGGGGAGACCCAGTACTTC. This encodes CASSMTSGLPGETQYF.

This chain joins TRBV4-1 and TRBJ1-5, with 7 bases matching TRBD1. V lost 0 bases, J lost 4 bases, and 3 bases stayed unmatched. Germline assignment: CDR1 MGHRA and CDR2 YSYEKL. The CDR3 is 15 residues long. Written as DNA, the CDR3 is TGCGCCAGCAGCCAAGAGCCGACAGGGAATCAGCCCCAGCATTTT. It encodes CASSQEPTGNQPQHF.

The genes are TRBV7-8 and TRBJ1-1; possibly TRBD1 for D (6 bases). Germline CDR1 and CDR2: SGHVS and FQNEAQ. V dropped 0 bases and J dropped 4 bases, with 15 bases sitting between them. The length of the CDR3 is 16 residues. The CDR3 DNA reads as TGTGCCAGCAGCTTAGCGTGGGGGGGCTCGGCCACTGAAGCTTTCTTT. This gives the protein CASSLAWGGSATEAFF.

The chain combines TRBV5-4 with TRBJ2-7; 7 bases are shared with TRBD2. This CDR3 has 16 residues. Trimming at V came to 0 bases and at J to 1 base, leaving 7 bases not matched to a gene. Germline V gene sequence: CDR1 SGHNT, CDR2 YYREEE (reference sequence). CDR3 sequence reads: CASSLGSGKTSYEQYF. The CDR3 bases are TGTGCCAGCAGCTTGGGCAGCGGGAAAACTTCCTACGAGCAGTACTTC.

This sequence joins TRBV6-6 and TRBJ2-3; D is undetermined. The CDR3 has 14 amino acids. Germline CDR1 MNHNY, CDR2 SVGAGI (reference sequence). Trimming removed 0 bases at V and 2 bases at J, with 6 bases between. In DNA, the CDR3 is TGTGCCAGCAGTTACTCGACTGACACAGATACGCAGTATTTT. It specifies CASSYSTDTDTQYF.

The J gene is TRBJ2-2, the V gene TRBV5-5; maybe TRBD2 (5 bases). Trimming took off 4 bases at V and 6 bases at J, with 25 bases between the two ends. Germline V gives CDR1 SGHKS, CDR2 YYEKEE (reference sequence). The CDR3 has 18 amino acids. The CDR3 reads CASSLALASLANAGELFF. The CDR3 DNA reads TGTGCCAGCAGCCTGGCCCTAGCCTCGCTGGCAAACGCCGGGGAGCTGTTTTTT.

The V and J genes are TRBV28 and TRBJ1-5; tentatively, D is TRBD1 (5 bases). V lost 5 bases and J 3 bases, leaving 8 bases between the germline ends. The V gene's germline CDR1 is MDHEN and CDR2 SYDVKM. CDR3 length equals 13 residues. CDR3 nucleotide sequence: TGTGCCAGCAGTACAGGCTACAATCAGCCCCAGCATTTT. Translation gives CASSTGYNQPQHF.

This clone was observed a single time. The chain employs TRBV28 and TRBJ1-2; D may be TRBD1 (5 bases). Trimming took 6 bases from V and 6 from J, leaving 14 bases between them. Germline V CDR1 and CDR2: MDHEN, SYDVKM. CDR3 size: 13 residues. For the CDR3, the DNA is TGTGCCAGCAGGGAGGGGTATGCGGATGGCTACACCTTC. It encodes CASREGYADGYTF.

The chain couples TRBV29-1 to TRBJ2-5; 10 bases are shared with TRBD2. This CDR3 has 18 amino acids. The germline CDR1 and CDR2 sequences are SQVTM and ANQGSEA. J lost 7 bases, V lost 1 base, and 18 bases had no gene match. Here the CDR3 DNA reads TGCAGCGTTGAAGTAATCATCCGAGCTAGCGGGAGCGGTTGGACCCAGTACTTC. Its protein is CSVEVIIRASGSGWTQYF.